This is a list of T cell receptor beta chains from one sample in a study of chemoradiotherapy in HPV16-positive cancers. Clones were read by immunoSEQ multiplex PCR, and TCRdb kept only the in-frame ones, dropping some. The sample lists tens of thousands of clones; 84% were seen once. Sequencing was performed on blood, taken from a patient who underwent chemoradiotherapy. Source of these receptors: a human donor with HPV-associated anogenital cancer. Each CDR3 is given with its conserved first and last residue. A D gene is named only where the DNA matches it firmly. Only part of the rows carry a size: once, few, many, or a class if the clone is expanded.

len	v_gene	j_gene	abundance	d_gene	CDR3aa	CDR3nt
15	TRBV6-5	TRBJ1-2	NA	NA	CASSYDGGIDYGYTF	TGTGCCAGCAGTTACGACGGGGGGATTGACTATGGCTACACCTTC
15	TRBV7-9	TRBJ2-5	NA	TRBD2	CASRRSALAEETQYF	TGTGCCAGCCGCAGGTCGGCACTAGCGGAAGAGACCCAGTACTTC
14	TRBV11-2	TRBJ2-7	NA	NA	CASSLAPTYYEQYF	TGTGCCAGCAGCTTAGCACCGACATACTACGAGCAGTACTTC
15	TRBV6-1	TRBJ1-2	once	NA	CASSPQRRLGHGYTF	TGTGCCAGCTCTCCACAACGCCGACTCGGGCATGGCTACACCTTC
15	TRBV7-8	TRBJ1-5	NA	NA	CASSLSLGFNQPQHF	TGTGCCAGCAGCTTATCTCTGGGATTCAATCAGCCCCAGCATTTT
16	TRBV6-1	TRBJ2-2	NA	TRBD2	CASSGIAGSNTGELFF	TGTGCCAGCAGTGGAATAGCGGGGTCGAACACCGGGGAGCTGTTTTTT
15	TRBV9	TRBJ2-3	NA	TRBD2	CASSVEAGGVDTQYF	TGTGCCAGCAGCGTAGAAGCGGGGGGCGTAGATACGCAGTATTTT
15	TRBV6-4	TRBJ2-2	few	TRBD2	CASSDSAGGPGELFF	TGTGCCAGCAGTGACTCGGCGGGGGGGCCCGGGGAGCTGTTTTTT
13	TRBV5-3	TRBJ2-5	NA	NA	CARTLVPMETQYF	TGTGCCAGAACCTTAGTTCCCATGGAGACCCAGTACTTC
14	TRBV19	TRBJ1-1	NA	NA	CASSSRTPHTEAFF	TGTGCCAGTAGTTCGCGGACCCCTCACACTGAAGCTTTCTTT
14	TRBV6-1	TRBJ1-2	NA	NA	CASSGGNWDYGYTF	TGTGCCAGCAGCGGAGGAAACTGGGACTATGGCTACACCTTC
15	TRBV5-4	TRBJ2-5	NA	NA	CASSEGRNLQETQYF	TGTGCCAGCAGTGAGGGACGTAACCTCCAAGAGACCCAGTACTTC
16	TRBV18	TRBJ2-3	NA	NA	CASSPGQLASTDTQYF	TGTGCCAGCTCACCCGGACAGTTAGCTAGCACAGATACGCAGTATTTT
15	TRBV5-1	TRBJ1-4	few	NA	CASSPQGATNEKLFF	TGCGCCAGCAGTCCACAGGGTGCAACTAATGAAAAACTGTTTTTT
18	TRBV2	TRBJ2-1	NA	TRBD2	CASRRGASGGASYNEQFF	TGTGCCAGCAGAAGGGGGGCCAGCGGGGGGGCCTCCTACAATGAGCAGTTCTTC
16	TRBV9	TRBJ2-1	NA	NA	CASSVFPGVSYNEQFF	TGTGCCAGCAGCGTATTCCCCGGGGTATCCTACAATGAGCAGTTCTTC
14	TRBV2	TRBJ2-6	once	NA	CASSEDSGANVLTF	TGTGCCAGCAGTGAGGACTCTGGGGCCAACGTCCTGACTTTC
12	TRBV27	TRBJ1-3	NA	NA	CARIVSGNTIYF	TGTGCCAGAATCGTCTCTGGAAACACCATATATTTT
15	TRBV2	TRBJ2-3	NA	TRBD2	CASRTASGGAATQYF	TGTGCCAGCAGGACCGCTAGCGGGGGGGCTGCTACGCAGTATTTT
13	TRBV5-4	TRBJ2-7	NA	TRBD1	CASSSRGQYEQYF	TGTGCCAGCAGCTCCAGGGGGCAGTACGAGCAGTACTTC
13	TRBV5-5	TRBJ2-3	NA	NA	CASSWSSADTQYF	TGTGCCAGCAGCTGGAGTAGCGCAGATACGCAGTATTTT
16	TRBV7-6	TRBJ2-5	once	TRBD2	CASSLGSGVHQETQYF	TGTGCCAGCAGCTTGGGGAGCGGGGTACACCAAGAGACCCAGTACTTC
13	TRBV5-1	TRBJ2-2	NA	NA	CASSLAGTGELFF	TGCGCCAGCAGCTTGGCAGGGACCGGGGAGCTGTTTTTT
18	TRBV7-2	TRBJ2-3	NA	NA	CASSQGLAALLPTDTQYF	TGTGCCAGCAGCCAGGGGCTAGCGGCCCTCTTACCCACAGATACGCAGTATTTT
14	TRBV18	TRBJ1-1	NA	NA	CASSPQGINTEAFF	TGTGCCAGCTCACCACAGGGAATTAACACTGAAGCTTTCTTT
14	TRBV7-9	TRBJ2-6	NA	NA	CASSLAGPRDVLTF	TGTGCCAGCAGCTTAGCGGGGCCACGGGACGTCCTGACTTTC
14	TRBV10-3	TRBJ1-1	NA	TRBD1	CAISGQGKLTEAFF	TGTGCCATCAGCGGACAGGGGAAACTTACTGAAGCTTTCTTT
14	TRBV6-1	TRBJ1-1	NA	NA	CASRALGENTEAFF	TGTGCCAGCAGGGCCTTGGGGGAGAACACTGAAGCTTTCTTT
15	TRBV6-1	TRBJ1-5	medium-sized	TRBD1	CASSEGTGGVQPQHF	TGTGCCAGCAGTGAAGGGACAGGGGGCGTTCAGCCCCAGCATTTT
16	TRBV5-6	TRBJ1-5	NA	NA	CASSLAGVFSNQPQHF	TGTGCCAGCAGCTTGGCAGGGGTATTTAGCAATCAGCCCCAGCATTTT
13	TRBV2	TRBJ1-1	NA	TRBD1	CASSADRDTEAFF	TGTGCCAGCAGTGCGGACAGGGACACTGAAGCTTTCTTT
12	TRBV7-9	TRBJ1-1	NA	NA	CASSLGSTEAFF	TGTGCCAGCAGCCTAGGGTCCACTGAAGCTTTCTTT
11	TRBV5-1	TRBJ2-2	NA	NA	CASSYTGELFF	TGCGCCAGCAGCTACACCGGGGAGCTGTTTTTT
12	TRBV29-1	TRBJ2-1	NA	NA	CSVRGGTHEQFF	TGCAGCGTTAGGGGTGGGACGCATGAGCAGTTCTTC
16	TRBV5-5	TRBJ1-6	NA	NA	CASTNPGPKGGSPLHF	TGTGCCAGCACCAACCCGGGACCCAAAGGGGGTTCACCCCTCCACTTT
16	TRBV11-2	TRBJ2-3	NA	NA	CASSSTPGRRTDTQYF	TGTGCCAGCAGCTCAACCCCAGGGCGTCGGACAGATACGCAGTATTTT
15	TRBV5-1	TRBJ2-5	NA	NA	CASSLSTSDGETQYF	TGCGCCAGCAGCTTGTCCACCAGCGATGGGGAGACCCAGTACTTC
15	TRBV6-5	TRBJ2-2	NA	TRBD1	CASRRTGGASGELFF	TGTGCCAGCAGACGGACAGGGGGCGCCTCCGGGGAGCTGTTTTTT
17	TRBV30	TRBJ1-6	NA	NA	CAWSKGRTLGPNSPLHF	TGTGCCTGGAGTAAGGGTAGGACGTTGGGACCCAATTCACCCCTCCACTTT
14	TRBV5-1	TRBJ1-1	NA	NA	CASSLQGAVTEAFF	TGCGCCAGCAGCCTACAGGGAGCTGTCACTGAAGCTTTCTTT
13	TRBV7-2	TRBJ2-7	NA	NA	CASSLAGAYEQYF	TGTGCCAGCAGCTTGGCAGGGGCCTACGAGCAGTACTTC
17	TRBV13	TRBJ2-5	NA	TRBD2	CASSLGPMGGGRETQYF	TGTGCCAGCAGCTTAGGCCCGATGGGCGGGGGGCGCGAGACCCAGTACTTC
11	TRBV5-1	TRBJ2-5	NA	NA	CASSIQETQYF	TGCGCCAGCAGCATACAAGAGACCCAGTACTTC
15	TRBV6-1	TRBJ2-3	NA	NA	CASSERWGSTDTQYF	TGTGCCAGCAGTGAAAGGTGGGGAAGCACAGATACGCAGTATTTT
12	TRBV7-2	TRBJ2-2	NA	NA	CASSFGAGELFF	TGTGCCAGCAGCTTCGGGGCAGGGGAGCTGTTTTTT
13	TRBV10-2	TRBJ1-2	few	NA	CASSPTGRYGYTF	TGCGCCAGCAGTCCGACAGGACGCTATGGCTACACCTTC
14	TRBV7-9	TRBJ1-1	NA	NA	CASSEESRNTEAFF	TGTGCCAGCAGCGAAGAGAGTCGGAACACTGAAGCTTTCTTT
16	TRBV7-9	TRBJ1-1	NA	TRBD1	CASSFLGTGPNTEAFF	TGTGCCAGCAGCTTTTTGGGGACAGGACCGAACACTGAAGCTTTCTTT
17	TRBV30	TRBJ1-2	NA	NA	CAWSVLRGPQIRYGYTF	TGTGCCTGGAGTGTACTTCGAGGGCCCCAGATACGATATGGCTACACCTTC
14	TRBV6-5	TRBJ1-1	NA	NA	CASQMTPENTEAFF	TGTGCCAGCCAGATGACCCCAGAGAACACTGAAGCTTTCTTT
13	TRBV10-1	TRBJ1-1	NA	TRBD1	CASSGSGQGQAFF	TGCGCCAGCAGTGGTAGTGGACAGGGGCAAGCTTTCTTT
14	TRBV5-1	TRBJ2-7	NA	NA	CASSLGQRSYEQYF	TGCGCCAGCAGCTTGGGACAGCGCTCCTACGAGCAGTACTTC
13	TRBV30	TRBJ1-1	NA	TRBD1	CAWDRGLDTEAFF	TGTGCCTGGGACAGGGGGCTGGACACTGAAGCTTTCTTT